This T cell receptor beta chain was retrieved from a study of CD8+CD57+ T cells in acquired aplastic anemia. Study as a whole: DNA recovered from sorted CD4+ and CD8+ cells had a mean of about 3 ug. Findings and limits, study-wide: There were some 30 CD8+ CDR3 sequences that occurred in both patients and controls.

At least ten counts were recorded for this clonotype. Its specificity is not known. This CDR3 has 15 amino acids. Germline values: CDR1 SGHRS, CDR2 YFSETQ. Trimming cost V 4 bases and J 8 bases; bases outside gene matches: 10. For CDR3 and TCR beta VDJ profiling, genomic DNA was the template used. Via MiXCR, TCRdb re-called the reads, giving one row per CDR3 protein. The repertoire consists of under 350,000 distinct CDR3 sequences, with roughly half occurring once and the leading ten covering 8%. Material for sequencing was sorted CD4+, CD8+, or CD8+CD57+ T cells (not recorded which) from PBMCs. The clonotype was recovered from a human donor with severe aplastic anemia or a healthy control (not recorded which). The chain is built from TRBV5-1 and TRBJ1-4; 8 bases align to TRBD1. CDR3 region: CASSRQQGGQEKLFF. The CDR3 DNA sequence: TGCGCCAGCAGCCGCCAACAGGGGGGTCAGGAAAAACTGTTTTTT.